Below are 13 T cell receptor beta chains sequenced from a single sample in a study of identical twins. TCRdb recomputed calls from the 5' RACE reads with MiXCR, one row per CDR3 protein. This table holds some 1,600,000 distinct CDR3 sequences, around 29% found once. The sequenced material came from cord blood. The receptors were sampled from a newborn girl in good health.

This chain connects TRBV20-1 to TRBJ2-3; 8 positions match TRBD2. Unmatched junction bases numbered 6, after V lost 3 bases and J lost 7 bases. The CDR3 loop spans 13 amino acids. Germline lookup yields CDR1 DFQATT and CDR2 SNEGSKA (reference sequence). The CDR3, as DNA: TGCAGTGCTAGTCTAGCGGGCTCTTATACGCAGTATTTT. The encoded protein is CSASLAGSYTQYF.

This clonotype appeared a few times. The CDR3 loop is CASSEQGLHYGYTF. CDR3 coding DNA: TGTGCCAGCAGTGAACAGGGGCTGCACTATGGCTACACCTTC. V gene TRBV2 combines with J gene TRBJ1-2; weak D call: TRBD1 (6 bases). The germline V gene has CDR1 SNHLY and CDR2 FYNNEI. The length of the CDR3 is 14 residues. Trimming pared 2 bases from V and 3 bases from J, leaving 10 bases between.

This clonotype was observed at least ten times. The V call is TRBV9, the J call TRBJ2-1; 13 nucleotides agree with TRBD2. This CDR3 has 16 residues. V was clipped by 4 bases and J by 3 bases; unmatched bases: 4. Germline CDR1 and CDR2: SGDLS and YYNGEE. CDR3 DNA: TGTGCCAGCAGCTCAAGGACTAGCGGGAGCTACAATGAGCAGTTCTTC. Protein: CASSSRTSGSYNEQFF.

In this sample, this clonotype turned up a few times. The gene calls are TRBV12-3 or TRBV12-4 and TRBJ2-3, with D possibly TRBD1 on 7 matching bases. V shed 5 bases and J shed 2 bases, with 14 bases lying between them. This CDR3 has 15 amino acids. The CDR3 loop is CASSGRGALTDTQYF. Here the CDR3 DNA reads TGTGCCAGCAGTGGCAGGGGGGCACTCACAGATACGCAGTATTTT.

This rearrangement joins TRBV29-1 to TRBJ1-2; no definite D call. The V end was cut by 4 bases, the J end by 7 bases, with 10 bases between. This CDR3 comprises 11 residues. Looked up from germline, CDR1 is SQVTM and CDR2 is ANQGSEA. The CDR3 DNA reads TGCAGCGTTGGTAGGGAGGGTGGCTACACCTTC. It is translated as CSVGREGGYTF.

V gene TRBV5-1 combines with J gene TRBJ2-1; D not certain. The CDR3 contains 17 residues. Germline CDR1 and CDR2: SGHRS and YFSETQ. Trimming shortened V by 4 bases and J by 0 bases, and 17 bases separated the two germline ends. The chain's CDR3 is CASSPAGPSGSYNEQFF. The CDR3 coding sequence is TGCGCCAGCAGCCCTGCCGGGCCCTCGGGCTCCTACAATGAGCAGTTCTTC.

The chain has TRBV7-9 and TRBJ2-1; 10 nucleotides match TRBD2. This CDR3 comprises 15 residues. J was trimmed by 8 bases and V by 0 bases; bases with no gene match: 4. Germline CDR1 is SEHNR and CDR2 is FQNEAQ (reference sequence). The CDR3 DNA follows: TGTGCCAGCAGCTTAGCTACTCTAGCGGGAGATGAGCAGTTCTTC. As protein: CASSLATLAGDEQFF.

The sample holds a few counts of this clonotype. The rearrangement joins TRBV27 to TRBJ2-1; 10 bases match TRBD1. In germline, CDR1 is MNHEY, CDR2 SMNVEV (reference sequence). The CDR3 runs 15 residues. V shed 0 bases and J 12 bases; nucleotides not matched to a gene: 8. CDR3 loop: CASSLSGGGQGRQFF. The CDR3, as DNA: TGTGCCAGCAGTTTATCGGGCGGGGGACAGGGGAGGCAGTTCTTC.

The chain is built from TRBV29-1 and TRBJ1-2; 7 nucleotides agree with TRBD1. This CDR3 is built from 15 residues. Unmatched junction bases numbered 9, after V lost 3 bases and J lost 2 bases. Germline values: CDR1 SQVTM, CDR2 ANQGSEA. CDR3 in amino acids: CSVDPDRLANYGYTF. The CDR3 bases are TGCAGCGTTGACCCGGACAGGTTAGCCAACTATGGCTACACCTTC. The full variable domain, in which reference TRBV29-1 and TRBJ1-2 provide the parts outside the CDR3, is SAVISQKPSRDICQRGTSLTIQCQVDSQVTMMFWYRQQPGQSLTLIATANQGSEATYESGFVIDKFPISRPNLTFSTLTVSNMSPEDSSIYLCSVDPDRLANYGYTFGSGTRLTVV.

This chain uses TRBV20-1 with TRBJ2-5; D assignment may be TRBD1 or TRBD2 (5 bases each). V dropped 6 bases and J dropped 11 bases, with 10 bases sitting between them. CDR1 is DFQATT and CDR2 is SNEGSKA in the germline V gene (reference sequence). CDR3 size: 9 residues. As DNA, the CDR3 is TGCAGTGCGGGGGAAGAGCAGTACTTC. This sequence encodes CSAGEEQYF.

V is TRBV20-1 and J is TRBJ2-1; TRBD2 matches 8 bases. The junction had 11 bases not matched to a gene; V was cut back by 6 bases and J by 7 bases. CDR1 is DFQATT, CDR2 SNEGSKA, per germline (reference sequence). This CDR3 has 14 residues. Here the CDR3 DNA reads TGCAGTGCCCCAGCGGGAGTGCTCCGAAATGAGCAGTTCTTC. Residues: CSAPAGVLRNEQFF.

This rearrangement joins TRBV11-2 to TRBJ2-2; either TRBD1 or TRBD2 may supply D (5 bases each). The V end lost 1 base, the J end lost 0 bases, and 12 bases lay between the germline ends. The CDR3 has 17 residues. CDR1 and CDR2 from the germline V gene are SGHAT and FQNNGV. CDR3 loop: CASSLAFGTANTGELFF. CDR3 coding DNA: TGTGCCAGCAGCTTAGCTTTTGGGACCGCGAACACCGGGGAGCTGTTTTTT.

The V call is TRBV7-9, the J call TRBJ1-1; possibly TRBD1 for D (5 bases). Germline assignment: CDR1 SEHNR and CDR2 FQNEAQ (reference sequence). There are 15 residues in the CDR3. Trimming took 1 base from V and 0 from J, leaving 9 bases between them. The CDR3 coding sequence is TGTGCCAGCAGCTTAGGGGAGGGGATGAACACTGAAGCTTTCTTT. It encodes CASSLGEGMNTEAFF.